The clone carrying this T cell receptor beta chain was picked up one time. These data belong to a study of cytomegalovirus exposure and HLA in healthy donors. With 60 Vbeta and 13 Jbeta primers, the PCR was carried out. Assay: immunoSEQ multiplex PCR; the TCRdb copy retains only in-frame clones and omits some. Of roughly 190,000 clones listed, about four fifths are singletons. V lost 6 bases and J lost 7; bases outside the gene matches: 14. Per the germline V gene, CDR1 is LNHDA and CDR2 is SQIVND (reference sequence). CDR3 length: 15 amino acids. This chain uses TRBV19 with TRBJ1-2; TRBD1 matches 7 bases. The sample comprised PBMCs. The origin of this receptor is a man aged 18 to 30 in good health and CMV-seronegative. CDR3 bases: TGTGCCAGTAGCCCACTGTCGACAGGGCTGGGTGGCTACACCTTC. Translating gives CASSPLSTGLGGYTF. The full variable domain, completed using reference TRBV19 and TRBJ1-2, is DGGITQSPKYLFRKEGQNVTLSCEQNLNHDAMYWYRQDPGQGLRLIYYSQIVNDFQKGDIAEGYSVSREKKESFPLTVTSAQKNPTAFYLCASSPLSTGLGGYTFGSGTRLTVV.